The 3 T cell receptor beta chains in this list originate from one sample, sequenced in a study of T cell changes during pregnancy in multiple sclerosis. Profiled with immunoSEQ multiplex PCR; TCRdb holds only in-frame clones, not every one. Of approximately 30,000 clones in the sample, approximately 91% were seen once. The specimen comprised CD8+ T cells from peripheral blood mononuclear cells, sampled in the second trimester of pregnancy. These receptor sequences come from a female donor with multiple sclerosis, enrolled in a pregnancy study.

V and J are TRBV5-8 and TRBJ2-7; D unresolved. Germline V gives CDR1 SGHTS, CDR2 YDEGEE. This CDR3 spans 12 amino acids. Between the trimmed V and J ends, which lost 1 base and 3 bases, there was a span of 5 bases. The CDR3: CASSLNYYEQYF. The CDR3 DNA reads as TGTGCCAGCAGCTTGAACTACTACGAGCAGTACTTC.

V gene TRBV7-2 combines with J gene TRBJ2-7, with D possibly matching TRBD1 (5 bases). Germline loops: CDR1 SGHTA, CDR2 FQGNSA. V was clipped by 1 base and J by 2 bases, with 15 bases between them. The CDR3 has 16 amino acids. CDR3 protein: CASSLGTGFRPYEQYF. DNA of the CDR3: TGTGCCAGCAGCTTAGGAACAGGTTTCCGCCCCTACGAGCAGTACTTC.

The chain uses TRBV2 and TRBJ2-2; 9 positions agree with TRBD2. V gave up 1 base and J gave up 2 bases; unmatched junction bases: 11. Germline V lookup: CDR1 SNHLY, CDR2 FYNNEI. The CDR3 has 19 amino acids. DNA of the CDR3: TGTGCCAGCAGTGAAGTGGATAGCGGGGGCGAGGGAAACACCGGGGAGCTGTTTTTT. Encoded protein: CASSEVDSGGEGNTGELFF.